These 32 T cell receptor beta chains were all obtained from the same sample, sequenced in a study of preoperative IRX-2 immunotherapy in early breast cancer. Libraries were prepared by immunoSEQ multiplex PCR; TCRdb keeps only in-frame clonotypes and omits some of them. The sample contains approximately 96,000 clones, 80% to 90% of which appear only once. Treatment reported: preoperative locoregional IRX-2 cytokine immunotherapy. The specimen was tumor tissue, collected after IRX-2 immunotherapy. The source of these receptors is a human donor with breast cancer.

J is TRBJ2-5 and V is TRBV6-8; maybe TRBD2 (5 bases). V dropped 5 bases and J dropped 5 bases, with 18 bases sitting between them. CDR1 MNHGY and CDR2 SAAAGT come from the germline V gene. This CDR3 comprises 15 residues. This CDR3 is CASSGLAASRETQYF. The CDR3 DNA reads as TGTGCCAGCAGTGGCCTAGCAGCTTCCCGGGAGACCCAGTACTTC.

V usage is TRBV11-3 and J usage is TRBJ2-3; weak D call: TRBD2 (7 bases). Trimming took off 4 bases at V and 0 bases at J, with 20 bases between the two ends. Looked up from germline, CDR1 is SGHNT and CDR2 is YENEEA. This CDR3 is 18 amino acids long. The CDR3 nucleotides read TGTGCCAGCAGCTCACCCTGGGGCGGGGGCCCTAGCACAGATACGCAGTATTTT. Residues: CASSSPWGGGPSTDTQYF.

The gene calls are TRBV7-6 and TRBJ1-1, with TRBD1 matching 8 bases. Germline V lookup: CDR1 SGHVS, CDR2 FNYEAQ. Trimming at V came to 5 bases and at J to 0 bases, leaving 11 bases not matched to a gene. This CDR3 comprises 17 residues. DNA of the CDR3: TGTGCCAGCAGCCGCGACAGGGGTGCTTGGATGAACACTGAAGCTTTCTTT. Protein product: CASSRDRGAWMNTEAFF. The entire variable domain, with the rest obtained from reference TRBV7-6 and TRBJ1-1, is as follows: GAGVSQSPRYKVTKRGQDVALRCDPISGHVSLYWYRQALGQGPEFLTYFNYEAQQDKSGLPNDRFSAERPEGSISTLTIQRTEQRDSAMYRCASSRDRGAWMNTEAFFGQGTRLTVV.

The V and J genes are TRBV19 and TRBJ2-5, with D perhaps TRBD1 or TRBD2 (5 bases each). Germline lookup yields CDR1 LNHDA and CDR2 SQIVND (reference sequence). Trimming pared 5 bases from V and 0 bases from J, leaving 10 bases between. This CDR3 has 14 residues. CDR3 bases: TGTGCCAGTAGTTGGGGGACGGACCAAGAGACCCAGTACTTC. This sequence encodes CASSWGTDQETQYF.

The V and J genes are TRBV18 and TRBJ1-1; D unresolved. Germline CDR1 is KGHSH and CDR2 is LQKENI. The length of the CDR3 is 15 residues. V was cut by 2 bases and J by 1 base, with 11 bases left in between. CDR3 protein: CASSPEYGRNTEAFF. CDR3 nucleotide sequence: TGTGCCAGCTCACCAGAGTACGGCCGGAACACTGAAGCTTTCTTT.

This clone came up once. CDR3 sequence (DNA): TGTGCCAGCATCCCCCGGGACAGGCATTTTTATGGCTACACCTTC. It is translated as CASIPRDRHFYGYTF. The V call is TRBV28, the J call TRBJ1-2, with 8 bases identical to TRBD1. J was trimmed by 5 bases and V by 7 bases; bases with no gene match: 12. CDR3 length: 15 residues. The germline CDR1 and CDR2 sequences are MDHEN and SYDVKM.

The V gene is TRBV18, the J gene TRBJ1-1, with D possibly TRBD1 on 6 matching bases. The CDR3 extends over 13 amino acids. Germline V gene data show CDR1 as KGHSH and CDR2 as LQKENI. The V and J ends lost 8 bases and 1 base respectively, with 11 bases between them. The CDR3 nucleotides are TGTGCCAGCACCGGGACAAAGAACACTGAAGCTTTCTTT. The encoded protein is CASTGTKNTEAFF.

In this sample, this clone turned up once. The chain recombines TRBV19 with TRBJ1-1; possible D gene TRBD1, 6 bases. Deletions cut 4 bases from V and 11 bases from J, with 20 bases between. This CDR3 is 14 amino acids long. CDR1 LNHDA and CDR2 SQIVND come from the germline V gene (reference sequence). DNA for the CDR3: TGTGCCAGTAGTAAGGGCCAGGGGAATGGTTTGGCTTTCTTT. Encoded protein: CASSKGQGNGLAFF.

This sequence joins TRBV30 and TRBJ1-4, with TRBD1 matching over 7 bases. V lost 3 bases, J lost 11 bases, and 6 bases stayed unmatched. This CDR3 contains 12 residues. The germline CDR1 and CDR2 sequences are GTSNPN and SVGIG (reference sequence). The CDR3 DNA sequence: TGTGCCTGGAGCGAGAACAGGGGTAAACTGTTTTTT. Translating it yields CAWSENRGKLFF.

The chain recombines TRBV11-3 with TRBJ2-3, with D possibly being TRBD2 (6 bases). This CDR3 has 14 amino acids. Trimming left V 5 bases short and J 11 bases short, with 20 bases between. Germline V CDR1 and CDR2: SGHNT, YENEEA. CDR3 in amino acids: CASSPRGRLEGQYF. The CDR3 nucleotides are TGTGCCAGCAGCCCCCGGGGGAGACTAGAAGGGCAGTATTTT.

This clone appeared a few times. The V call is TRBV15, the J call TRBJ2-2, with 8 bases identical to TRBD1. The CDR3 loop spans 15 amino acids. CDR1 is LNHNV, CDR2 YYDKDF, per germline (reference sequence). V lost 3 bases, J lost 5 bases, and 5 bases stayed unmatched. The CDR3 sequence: CATSSTRTGTGELFF. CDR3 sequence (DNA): TGTGCCACCAGCAGCACCCGGACAGGGACCGGGGAGCTGTTTTTT.

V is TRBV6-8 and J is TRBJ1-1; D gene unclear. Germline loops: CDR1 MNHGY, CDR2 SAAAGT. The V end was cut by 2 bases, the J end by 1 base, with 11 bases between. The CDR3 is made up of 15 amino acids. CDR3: CASSYRNLGNTEAFF. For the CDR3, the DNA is TGTGCCAGCAGTTACAGGAACTTGGGGAACACTGAAGCTTTCTTT.

The CDR3, as DNA: TGTGCCAGCAGCTTAGATTTTATGGCCAGCGGGGTTTTATGGACCCAGTACTTC. Translating gives CASSLDFMASGVLWTQYF. This chain links TRBV7-1 with TRBJ2-5; 7 nucleotides line up with TRBD2. TRBV7-1 is treated as an ORF (open reading frame) with a function not yet certain. Germline trimming cut 4 bases from V and 7 bases from J; bases unmatched to any gene: 21. The CDR3 has 18 residues.

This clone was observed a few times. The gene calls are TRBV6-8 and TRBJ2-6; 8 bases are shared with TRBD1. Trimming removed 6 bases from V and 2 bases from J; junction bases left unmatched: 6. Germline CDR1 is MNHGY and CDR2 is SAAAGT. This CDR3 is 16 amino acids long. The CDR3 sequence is CASSSSTGAGANVLTF. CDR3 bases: TGTGCCAGCAGCTCCTCGACAGGGGCTGGGGCCAACGTCCTGACTTTC.

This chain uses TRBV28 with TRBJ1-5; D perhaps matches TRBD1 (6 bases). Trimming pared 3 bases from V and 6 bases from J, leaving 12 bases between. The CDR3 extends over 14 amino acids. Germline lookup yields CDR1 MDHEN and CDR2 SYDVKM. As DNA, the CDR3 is TGTGCCAGCAGTTTCGGCTCAGGGGCTCAGCCCCAGCATTTT. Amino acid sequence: CASSFGSGAQPQHF.

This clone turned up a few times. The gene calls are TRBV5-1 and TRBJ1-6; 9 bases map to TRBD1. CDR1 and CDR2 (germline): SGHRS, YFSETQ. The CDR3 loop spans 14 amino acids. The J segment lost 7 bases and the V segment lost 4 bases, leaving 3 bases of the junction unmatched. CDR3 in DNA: TGCGCCAGCAGCCCCGGGACAGGGAATTCACCCCTCCACTTT. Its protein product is CASSPGTGNSPLHF.

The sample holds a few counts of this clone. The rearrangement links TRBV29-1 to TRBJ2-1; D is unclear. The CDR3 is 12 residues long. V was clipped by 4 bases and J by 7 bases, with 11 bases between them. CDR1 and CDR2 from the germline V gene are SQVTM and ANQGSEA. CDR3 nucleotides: TGCAGCGTTGCACAAGCGACAAATGAGCAGTTCTTC. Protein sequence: CSVAQATNEQFF.

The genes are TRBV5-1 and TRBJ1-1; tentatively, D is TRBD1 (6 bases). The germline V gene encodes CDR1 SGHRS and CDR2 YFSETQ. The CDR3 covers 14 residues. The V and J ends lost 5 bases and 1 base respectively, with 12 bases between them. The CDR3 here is CASRLMGANTEAFF. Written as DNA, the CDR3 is TGCGCCAGCAGATTGATGGGGGCGAACACTGAAGCTTTCTTT. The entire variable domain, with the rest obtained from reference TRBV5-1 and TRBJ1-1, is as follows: KAGVTQTPRYLIKTRGQQVTLSCSPISGHRSVSWYQQTPGQGLQFLFEYFSETQRNKGNFPGRFSGRQFSNSRSEMNVSTLELGDSALYLCASRLMGANTEAFFGQGTRLTVV.

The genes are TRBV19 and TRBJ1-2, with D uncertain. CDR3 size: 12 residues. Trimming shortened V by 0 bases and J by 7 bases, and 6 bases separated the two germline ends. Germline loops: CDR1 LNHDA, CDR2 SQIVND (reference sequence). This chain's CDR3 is CASSIERGGYTF. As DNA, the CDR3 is TGTGCCAGTAGTATAGAGCGTGGTGGCTACACCTTC.

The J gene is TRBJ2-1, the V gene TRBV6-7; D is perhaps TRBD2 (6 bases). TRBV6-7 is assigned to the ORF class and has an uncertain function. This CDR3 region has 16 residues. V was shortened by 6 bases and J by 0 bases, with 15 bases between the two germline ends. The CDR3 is CASSPAVGSSYNEQFF. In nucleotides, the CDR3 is TGTGCCAGCAGCCCCGCGGTCGGGAGCTCCTACAATGAGCAGTTCTTC.

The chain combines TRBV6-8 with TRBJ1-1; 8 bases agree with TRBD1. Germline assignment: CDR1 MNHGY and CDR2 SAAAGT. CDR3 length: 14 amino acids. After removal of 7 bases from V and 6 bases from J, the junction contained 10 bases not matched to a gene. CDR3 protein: CASKVAGGISEAFF. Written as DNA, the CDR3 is TGTGCCAGCAAGGTCGCAGGGGGCATCTCTGAAGCTTTCTTT.

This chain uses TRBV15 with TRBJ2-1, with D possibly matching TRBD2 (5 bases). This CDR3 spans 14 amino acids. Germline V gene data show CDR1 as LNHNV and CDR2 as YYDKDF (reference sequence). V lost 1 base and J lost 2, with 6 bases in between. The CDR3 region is CATSRGSAYNEQFF. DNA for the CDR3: TGTGCCACCAGCAGAGGTAGCGCCTACAATGAGCAGTTCTTC.

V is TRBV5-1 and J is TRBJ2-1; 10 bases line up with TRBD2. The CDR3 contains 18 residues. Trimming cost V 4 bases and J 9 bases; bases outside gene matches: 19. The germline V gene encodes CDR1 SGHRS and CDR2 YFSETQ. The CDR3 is CASSPAAMSGGAQGEQFF. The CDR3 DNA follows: TGCGCCAGCAGCCCAGCAGCCATGAGCGGGGGGGCGCAGGGTGAGCAGTTCTTC.

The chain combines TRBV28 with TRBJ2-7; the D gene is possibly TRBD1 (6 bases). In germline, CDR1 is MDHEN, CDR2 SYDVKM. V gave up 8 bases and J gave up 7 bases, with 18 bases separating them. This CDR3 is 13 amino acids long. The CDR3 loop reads CASHRTATGEQYF. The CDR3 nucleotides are TGTGCCAGCCACCGGACAGCGACGGGGGAGCAGTACTTC.

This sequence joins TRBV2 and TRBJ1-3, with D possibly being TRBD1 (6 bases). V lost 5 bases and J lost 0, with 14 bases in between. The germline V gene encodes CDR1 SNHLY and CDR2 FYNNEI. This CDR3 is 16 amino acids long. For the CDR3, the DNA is TGTGCCAGCAGTTTAGTGGGGGCGAGCTCTGGAAACACCATATATTTT. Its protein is CASSLVGASSGNTIYF.

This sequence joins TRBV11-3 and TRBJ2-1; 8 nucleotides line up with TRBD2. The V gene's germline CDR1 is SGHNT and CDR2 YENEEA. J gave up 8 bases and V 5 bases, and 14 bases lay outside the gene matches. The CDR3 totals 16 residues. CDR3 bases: TGTGCCAGCAGCCCGGGAAGTACGGGAGGGAGGCATGAGCAGTTCTTC. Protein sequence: CASSPGSTGGRHEQFF.

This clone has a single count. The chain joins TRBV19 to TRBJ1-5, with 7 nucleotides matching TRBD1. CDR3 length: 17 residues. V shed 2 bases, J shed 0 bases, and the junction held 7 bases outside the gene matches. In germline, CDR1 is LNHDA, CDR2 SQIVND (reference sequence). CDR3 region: CASSITGTVDSNQPQHF. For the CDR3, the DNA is TGTGCCAGTAGTATAACCGGGACAGTAGATAGCAATCAGCCCCAGCATTTT.

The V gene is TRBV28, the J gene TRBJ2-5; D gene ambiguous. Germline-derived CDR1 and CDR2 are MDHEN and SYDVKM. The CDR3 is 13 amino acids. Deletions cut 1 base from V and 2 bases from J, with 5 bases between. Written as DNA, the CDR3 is TGTGCCAGCAGTTTATCCGGTCAAGAGACCCAGTACTTC. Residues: CASSLSGQETQYF.

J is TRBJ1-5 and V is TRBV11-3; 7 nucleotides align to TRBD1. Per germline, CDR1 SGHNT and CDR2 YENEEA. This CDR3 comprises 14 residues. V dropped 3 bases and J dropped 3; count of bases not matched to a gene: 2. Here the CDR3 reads CASSFGQANQPQHF. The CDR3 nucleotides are TGTGCCAGCAGCTTCGGACAGGCCAATCAGCCCCAGCATTTT.

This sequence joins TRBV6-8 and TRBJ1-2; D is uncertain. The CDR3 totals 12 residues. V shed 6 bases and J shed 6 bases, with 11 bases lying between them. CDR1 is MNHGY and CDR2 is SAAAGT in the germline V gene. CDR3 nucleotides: TGTGCCAGCAGGAGGGTAGCAGATGGCTACACCTTC. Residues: CASRRVADGYTF.

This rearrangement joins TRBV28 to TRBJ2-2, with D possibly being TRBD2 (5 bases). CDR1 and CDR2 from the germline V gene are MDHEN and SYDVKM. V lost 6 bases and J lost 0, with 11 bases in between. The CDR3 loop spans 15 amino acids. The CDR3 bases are TGTGCCAGCAGAATCGCCGGGACGAACACCGGGGAGCTGTTTTTT. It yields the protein CASRIAGTNTGELFF.

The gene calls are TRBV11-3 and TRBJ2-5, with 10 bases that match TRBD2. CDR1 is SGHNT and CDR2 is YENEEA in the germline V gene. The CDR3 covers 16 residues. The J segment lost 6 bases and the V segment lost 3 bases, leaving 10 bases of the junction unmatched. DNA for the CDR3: TGTGCCAGCAGCTTTTCTAGCGGGAGCTTCTTTAAGACCCAGTACTTC. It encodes CASSFSSGSFFKTQYF.